Presented here are 10 T cell receptor beta chains from one specimen sequenced in a study of blood T cells in healthy people across ages. Alongside a J-beta primer mix, a sample-barcoded 5' primer served in a second PCR lasting roughly 7 to 11 cycles. TCRdb ran MiXCR on the 5' RACE reads and lists one entry per CDR3 protein. The sample consists of about 1.7 million distinct CDR3 sequences, 28% of them appearing once. The sequenced sample was blood. These TCRs come from a woman in her thirties in good health.

The chain links TRBV18 to TRBJ2-7, with 9 bases lining up with TRBD1. The CDR3 sequence is 15 residues long. V shed 0 bases and J 6 bases; nucleotides not matched to a gene: 6. Germline V gene lookup returns CDR1 KGHSH and CDR2 LQKENI. CDR3 sequence reads: CASSPPGQGLSEQYF. CDR3 nucleotides: TGTGCCAGCTCACCACCGGGACAGGGTTTAAGCGAGCAGTACTTC.

Written as DNA, the CDR3 is TGCGCCAGCAGGAGAGCCAGCGGGGGGGCCGGCGGGGAGCTGTTTTTT. This codes for CASRRASGGAGGELFF. This chain uses TRBV10-2 with TRBJ2-2; 10 bases match TRBD2. Germline V CDR1 and CDR2: WSHSY, SAAADI. V lost 6 bases and J lost 7; bases outside the gene matches: 11. The CDR3 length is 16 residues.

This chain uses TRBV5-1 with TRBJ2-3; 8 bases agree with TRBD1. This CDR3 comprises 15 residues. The J segment lost 3 bases and the V segment lost 4 bases, leaving 7 bases of the junction unmatched. CDR1 and CDR2 from the germline V gene are SGHRS and YFSETQ. CDR3 region: CASSQDRVSTDTQYF. For the CDR3, the DNA is TGCGCCAGCAGCCAGGACAGGGTTTCTACAGATACGCAGTATTTT.

This clonotype was seen at least ten times. The chain has TRBV15 and TRBJ2-7; TRBD2 might be the D (5 bases). This CDR3 has 15 residues. The germline V and J ends were trimmed by 2 bases and 0 bases, with 11 bases remaining between them. Germline-derived CDR1 and CDR2 are LNHNV and YYDKDF (reference sequence). The CDR3 protein is CATSRRGSSSYEQYF. The CDR3 coding sequence is TGTGCCACCAGCAGACGCGGGTCTAGCTCCTACGAGCAGTACTTC.

This clonotype has a handful of counts. This chain links TRBV20-1 with TRBJ2-7; TRBD1 aligns across 7 bases. CDR3 size: 14 residues. V dropped 6 bases and J dropped 1; count of bases not matched to a gene: 9. CDR1 and CDR2 (germline): DFQATT, SNEGSKA (reference sequence). CDR3 coding DNA: TGCAGTGCCCCAACTGCAGGGGGTTCCTACGAGCAGTACTTC. Encoded protein: CSAPTAGGSYEQYF.

This clonotype was recorded a few times. The V gene is TRBV7-2, the J gene TRBJ1-5; D is uncertain. The CDR3 covers 12 residues. V was clipped by 2 bases and J by 8 bases, with 7 bases between them. CDR1 SGHTA and CDR2 FQGNSA come from the germline V gene. CDR3 loop: CASSLSTEPQHF. CDR3 in DNA: TGTGCCAGCAGCTTAAGCACGGAGCCCCAGCATTTT. The full variable domain, with the rest looked up from reference TRBV7-2 and TRBJ1-5, is GAGVSQSPSNKVTEKGKDVELRCDPISGHTALYWYRQSLGQGLEFLIYFQGNSAPDKSGLPSDRFSAERTGGSVSTLTIQRTQQEDSAVYLCASSLSTEPQHFGDGTRLSIL.

This clonotype was recorded many times. The chain couples TRBV24-1 to TRBJ2-2, with TRBD1 identical over 7 bases. This CDR3 has 14 amino acids. Unmatched junction bases numbered 0, after V lost 3 bases and J lost 3 bases. Germline V gene data show CDR1 as KGHDR and CDR2 as SFDVKD. CDR3 bases: TGTGCCACCAGTGATGACAGGGACACCGGGGAGCTGTTTTTT. Translation gives CATSDDRDTGELFF.

This sequence joins TRBV7-9 and TRBJ1-1; the D is unclear. Looked up from germline, CDR1 is SEHNR and CDR2 is FQNEAQ (reference sequence). There are 16 residues in the CDR3. V was pared by 4 bases and J by 2 bases, with 17 bases between. The DNA of the CDR3 is TGTGCCAGCAGCTCGGGGTCCTCGTTACTTAACACTGAAGCTTTCTTT. Translated: CASSSGSSLLNTEAFF.

Here the CDR3 reads CASSLDRESEQYF. The CDR3 region has the DNA TGCGCCAGCAGCTTGGACAGGGAAAGCGAGCAGTACTTC. The genes are TRBV5-1 and TRBJ2-7; D possibly corresponds to TRBD1 (6 bases). Trimming removed 0 bases from V and 6 bases from J, with 10 bases in between. Germline values: CDR1 SGHRS, CDR2 YFSETQ. The CDR3 is made up of 13 amino acids. Full variable domain (rest looked up from reference TRBV5-1 and TRBJ2-7): KAGVTQTPRYLIKTRGQQVTLSCSPISGHRSVSWYQQTPGQGLQFLFEYFSETQRNKGNFPGRFSGRQFSNSRSEMNVSTLELGDSALYLCASSLDRESEQYFGPGTRLTVT.

The table lists this clonotype with many counts. The chain links TRBV7-9 to TRBJ2-1; TRBD2 agrees at 12 bases. Germline lookup yields CDR1 SEHNR and CDR2 FQNEAQ (reference sequence). Trimming took 8 bases from V and 5 from J; bases not matched to a gene: 7. This CDR3 has 15 amino acids. The CDR3 loop is CASSSGLAGNNEQFF. In DNA form, the CDR3 reads TGTGCCAGCTCTTCTGGACTAGCGGGGAACAATGAGCAGTTCTTC.